This TCR beta chain was sequenced during a study of OX40 agonist ivuxolimab in advanced cancers. CDR3 length: 14 residues. Germline V CDR1 and CDR2: SGHTA, FQGNSA. The ends were cut back, 1 base at V and 1 base at J, with 7 bases in the middle. About this clone: The target antigen is unknown.

Patients with a history of autoimmune disease or on systemic immunosuppression were excluded. General study points: Also present in some nonresponders was a low level of normalized T-cell clonal expansion.

Clones were read by immunoSEQ multiplex PCR, and TCRdb kept only the in-frame ones, dropping some. The sample carries approximately 40,000 clones, about 85% recorded once. V is TRBV7-2 and J is TRBJ2-5; D unclear. This specimen consisted of CD4+ or CD8+ T cells sorted from blood, obtained in a trial of the OX40 agonist ivuxolimab. This receptor was obtained from an adult with an advanced solid tumor such as melanoma, head and neck, liver or kidney cancer. The CDR3: CASSLEFLQETQYF. In DNA form, the CDR3 reads TGTGCCAGCAGCTTAGAGTTCCTCCAAGAGACCCAGTACTTC.